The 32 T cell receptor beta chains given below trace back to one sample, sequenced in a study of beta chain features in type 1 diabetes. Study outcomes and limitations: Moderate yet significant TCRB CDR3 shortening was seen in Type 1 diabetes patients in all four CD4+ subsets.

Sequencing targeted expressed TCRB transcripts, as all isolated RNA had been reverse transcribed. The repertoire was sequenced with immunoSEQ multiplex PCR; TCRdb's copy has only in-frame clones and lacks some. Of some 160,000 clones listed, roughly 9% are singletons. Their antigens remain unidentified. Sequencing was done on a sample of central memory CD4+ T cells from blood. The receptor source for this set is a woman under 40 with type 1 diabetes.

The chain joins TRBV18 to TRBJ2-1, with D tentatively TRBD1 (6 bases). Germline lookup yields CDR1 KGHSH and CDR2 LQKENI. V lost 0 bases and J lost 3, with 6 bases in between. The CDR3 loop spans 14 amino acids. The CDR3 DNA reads TGTGCCAGCTCACCACCACAGGGCTACAATGAGCAGTTCTTC. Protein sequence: CASSPPQGYNEQFF. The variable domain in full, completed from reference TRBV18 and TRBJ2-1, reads NAGVMQNPRHLVRRRGQEARLRCSPMKGHSHVYWYRQLPEEGLKFMVYLQKENIIDESGMPKERFSAEFPKEGPSILRIQQVVRGDSAAYFCASSPPQGYNEQFFGPGTRLTVL.

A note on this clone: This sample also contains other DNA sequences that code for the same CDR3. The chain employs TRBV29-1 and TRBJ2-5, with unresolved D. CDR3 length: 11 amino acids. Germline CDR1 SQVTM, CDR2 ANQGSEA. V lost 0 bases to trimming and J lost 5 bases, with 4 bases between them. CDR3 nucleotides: TGCAGCGTTGAAGATCGGGAGACCCAGTACTTC. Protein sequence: CSVEDRETQYF.

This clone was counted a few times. The CDR3 DNA sequence: TGTGCCAGTAGTATAGCTAGCGGAGAAGAGACCCAGTACTTC. Protein: CASSIASGEETQYF. V gene TRBV19 combines with J gene TRBJ2-5; 7 nucleotides line up with TRBD2. Unmatched junction bases numbered 2, after V lost 1 base and J lost 3 bases. CDR3 length: 14 amino acids. Looked up from germline, CDR1 is LNHDA and CDR2 is SQIVND (reference sequence).

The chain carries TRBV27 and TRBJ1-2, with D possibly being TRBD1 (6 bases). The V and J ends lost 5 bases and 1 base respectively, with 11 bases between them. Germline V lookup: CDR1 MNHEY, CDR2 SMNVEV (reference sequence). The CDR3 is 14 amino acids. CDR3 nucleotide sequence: TGTGCCAGCAGTCCAGGGGTGAATAACTATGGCTACACCTTC. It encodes CASSPGVNNYGYTF.

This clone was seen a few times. Written as DNA, the CDR3 is TGTGCCAGCGAAACAGGGCAGTTTAATGAGCAGTTCTTC. Residues: CASETGQFNEQFF. J is TRBJ2-1 and V is TRBV7-9; D might be TRBD1 (6 bases). The germline V gene has CDR1 SEHNR and CDR2 FQNEAQ (reference sequence). Trimming removed 8 bases from V and 7 bases from J, with 15 bases in between. The CDR3 is 13 amino acids.

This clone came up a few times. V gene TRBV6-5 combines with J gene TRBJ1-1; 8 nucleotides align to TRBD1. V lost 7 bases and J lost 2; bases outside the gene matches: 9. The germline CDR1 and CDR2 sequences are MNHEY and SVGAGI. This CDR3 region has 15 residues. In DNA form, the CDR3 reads TGTGCCAGCACCCACCAGGGGACAGGAAACACTGAAGCTTTCTTT. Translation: CASTHQGTGNTEAFF.

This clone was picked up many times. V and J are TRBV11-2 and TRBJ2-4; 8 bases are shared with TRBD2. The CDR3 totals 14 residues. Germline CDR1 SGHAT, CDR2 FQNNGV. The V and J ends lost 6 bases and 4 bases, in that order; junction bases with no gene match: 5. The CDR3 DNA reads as TGTGCCAGCAGGCCAGCGGGGGTAAAAAACATTCAGTACTTC. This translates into CASRPAGVKNIQYF.

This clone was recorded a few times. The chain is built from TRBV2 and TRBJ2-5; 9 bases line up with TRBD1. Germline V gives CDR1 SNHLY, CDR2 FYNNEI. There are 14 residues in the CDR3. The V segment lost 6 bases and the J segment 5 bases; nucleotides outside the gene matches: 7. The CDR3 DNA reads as TGTGCCAGCAGCACAGGGGGCGCTTTGGAGACCCAGTACTTC. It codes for CASSTGGALETQYF.

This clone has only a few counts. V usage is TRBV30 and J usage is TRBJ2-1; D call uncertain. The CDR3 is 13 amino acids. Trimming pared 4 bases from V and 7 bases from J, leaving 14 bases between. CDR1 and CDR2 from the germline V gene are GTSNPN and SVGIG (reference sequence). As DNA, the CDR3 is TGTGCCTGGACGAGACTTAGCCGAAATGAGCAGTTCTTC. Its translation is CAWTRLSRNEQFF.

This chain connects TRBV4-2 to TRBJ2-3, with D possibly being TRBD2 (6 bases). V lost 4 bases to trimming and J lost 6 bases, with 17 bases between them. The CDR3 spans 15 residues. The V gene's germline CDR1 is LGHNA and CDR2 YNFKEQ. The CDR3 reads CASSPRGRDSDTQYF. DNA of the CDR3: TGTGCCAGCAGCCCCCGCGGCAGGGACTCCGATACGCAGTATTTT.

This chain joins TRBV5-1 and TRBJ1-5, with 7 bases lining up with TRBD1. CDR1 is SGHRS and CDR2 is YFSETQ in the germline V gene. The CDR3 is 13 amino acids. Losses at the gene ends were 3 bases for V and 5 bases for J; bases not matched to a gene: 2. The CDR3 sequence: CASSWDSDQPQHF. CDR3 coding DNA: TGCGCCAGCAGCTGGGACAGTGATCAGCCCCAGCATTTT.

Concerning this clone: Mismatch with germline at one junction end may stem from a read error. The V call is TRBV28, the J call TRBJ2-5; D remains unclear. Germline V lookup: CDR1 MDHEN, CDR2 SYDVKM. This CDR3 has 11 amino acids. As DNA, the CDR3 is TGTGCCACCAGTCCCGGTCGAACCCAGTACTTC. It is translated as CATSPGRTQYF.

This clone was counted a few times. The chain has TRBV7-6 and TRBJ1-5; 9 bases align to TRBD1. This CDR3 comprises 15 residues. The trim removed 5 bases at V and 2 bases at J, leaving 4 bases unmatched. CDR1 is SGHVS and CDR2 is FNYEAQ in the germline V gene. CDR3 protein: CASSQRQGGNQPQHF. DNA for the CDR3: TGTGCCAGCAGCCAGCGACAGGGGGGCAATCAGCCCCAGCATTTT. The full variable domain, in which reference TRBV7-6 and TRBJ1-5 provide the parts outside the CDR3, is GAGVSQSPRYKVTKRGQDVALRCDPISGHVSLYWYRQALGQGPEFLTYFNYEAQQDKSGLPNDRFSAERPEGSISTLTIQRTEQRDSAMYRCASSQRQGGNQPQHFGDGTRLSIL.

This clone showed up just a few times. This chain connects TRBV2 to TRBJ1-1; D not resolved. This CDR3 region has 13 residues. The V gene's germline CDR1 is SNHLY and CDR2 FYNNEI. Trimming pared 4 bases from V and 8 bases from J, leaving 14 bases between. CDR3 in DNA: TGTGCCAGCAGTGTGATGTCAGGCAGGGAAGCTTTCTTT. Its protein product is CASSVMSGREAFF.

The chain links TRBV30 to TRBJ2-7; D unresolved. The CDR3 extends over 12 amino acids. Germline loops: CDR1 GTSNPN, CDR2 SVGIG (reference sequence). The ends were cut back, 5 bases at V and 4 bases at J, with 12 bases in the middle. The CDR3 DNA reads TGTGCCTGGTCTCAGTCTAGTTACGAGCAGTACTTC. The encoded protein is CAWSQSSYEQYF. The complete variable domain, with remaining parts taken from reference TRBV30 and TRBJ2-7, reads SQTIHQWPATLVQPVGSPLSLECTVEGTSNPNLYWYRQAAGRGLQLLFYSVGIGQISSEVPQNLSASRPQDRQFILSSKKLLLSDSGFYLCAWSQSSYEQYFGPGTRLTVT.

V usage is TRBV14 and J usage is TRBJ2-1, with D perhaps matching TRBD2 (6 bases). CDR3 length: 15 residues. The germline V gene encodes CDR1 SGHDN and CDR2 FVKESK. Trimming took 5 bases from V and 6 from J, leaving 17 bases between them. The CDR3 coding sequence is TGTGCCAGCAGCTCGTACCGGGACTTCTCCAATGAGCAGTTCTTC. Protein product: CASSSYRDFSNEQFF.

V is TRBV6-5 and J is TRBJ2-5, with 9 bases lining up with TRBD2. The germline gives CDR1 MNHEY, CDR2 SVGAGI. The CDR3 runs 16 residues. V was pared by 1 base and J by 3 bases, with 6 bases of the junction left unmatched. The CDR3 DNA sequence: TGTGCCAGCAGTTACTTATTTAGCGGGGGAAAAGAGACCCAGTACTTC. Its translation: CASSYLFSGGKETQYF.

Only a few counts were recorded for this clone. The CDR3 spells CASSGRDRGADTQYF. The CDR3 nucleotides are TGCGCCAGCAGCGGCCGGGACAGGGGCGCAGATACGCAGTATTTT. The genes are TRBV5-1 and TRBJ2-3; the match to TRBD1 covers 10 bases. This CDR3 spans 15 amino acids. The trim removed 4 bases at V and 4 bases at J, leaving 6 bases unmatched. Germline lookup yields CDR1 SGHRS and CDR2 YFSETQ.

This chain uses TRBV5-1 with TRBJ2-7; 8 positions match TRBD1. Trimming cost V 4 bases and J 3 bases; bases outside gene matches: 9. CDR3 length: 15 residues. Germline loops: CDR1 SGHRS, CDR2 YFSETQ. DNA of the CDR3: TGCGCCAGCAGCCCTGCCGCAGGGGGCGGCTACGAGCAGTACTTC. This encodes CASSPAAGGGYEQYF.

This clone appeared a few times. Here the CDR3 reads CASKTGFTDTQYF. DNA for the CDR3: TGTGCCAGCAAGACAGGCTTCACAGATACGCAGTATTTT. The gene calls are TRBV7-9 and TRBJ2-3; tentative D call: TRBD1 (6 bases). This CDR3 has 13 amino acids. Trimming left V 7 bases short and J 2 bases short, with 10 bases between. The germline V gene encodes CDR1 SEHNR and CDR2 FQNEAQ (reference sequence).

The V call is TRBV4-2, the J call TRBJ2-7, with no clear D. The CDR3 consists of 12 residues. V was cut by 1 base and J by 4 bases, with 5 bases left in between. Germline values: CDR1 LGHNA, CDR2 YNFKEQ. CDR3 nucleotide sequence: TGTGCCAGCAGCCAAGCCGGGTACGAGCAGTACTTC. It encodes CASSQAGYEQYF.

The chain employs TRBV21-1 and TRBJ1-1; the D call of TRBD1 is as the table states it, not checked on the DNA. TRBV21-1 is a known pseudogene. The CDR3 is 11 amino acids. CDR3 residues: CASSKSTEAFF. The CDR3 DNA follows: TGTGCCAGCAGCAAAAGTACAGAAGCTTTCTTT.

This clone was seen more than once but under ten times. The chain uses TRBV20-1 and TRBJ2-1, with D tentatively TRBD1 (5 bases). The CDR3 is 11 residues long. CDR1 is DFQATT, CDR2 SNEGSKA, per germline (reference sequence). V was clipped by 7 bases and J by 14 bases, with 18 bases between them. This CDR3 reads CSVPLWGSKFF. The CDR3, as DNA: TGCAGTGTCCCGCTTTGGGGCTCTAAGTTCTTC.

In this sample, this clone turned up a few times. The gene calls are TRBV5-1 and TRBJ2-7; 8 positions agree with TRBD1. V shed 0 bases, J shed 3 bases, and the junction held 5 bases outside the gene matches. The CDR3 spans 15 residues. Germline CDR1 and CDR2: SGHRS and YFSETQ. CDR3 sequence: CASSLDGQGHYEQYF. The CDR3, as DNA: TGCGCCAGCAGCTTGGACGGACAGGGTCACTACGAGCAGTACTTC.

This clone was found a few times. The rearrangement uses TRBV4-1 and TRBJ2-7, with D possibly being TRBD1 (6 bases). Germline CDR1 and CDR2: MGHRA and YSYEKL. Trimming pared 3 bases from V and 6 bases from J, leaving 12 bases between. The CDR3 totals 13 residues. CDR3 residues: CASSQTQGREQYF. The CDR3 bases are TGCGCCAGCAGCCAGACACAGGGACGCGAGCAGTACTTC.

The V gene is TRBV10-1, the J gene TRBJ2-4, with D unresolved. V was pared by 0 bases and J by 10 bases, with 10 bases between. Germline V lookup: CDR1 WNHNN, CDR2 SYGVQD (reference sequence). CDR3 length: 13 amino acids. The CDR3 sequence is CASSESATVIQYF. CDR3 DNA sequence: TGCGCCAGCAGTGAGTCGGCAACAGTAATTCAGTACTTC.

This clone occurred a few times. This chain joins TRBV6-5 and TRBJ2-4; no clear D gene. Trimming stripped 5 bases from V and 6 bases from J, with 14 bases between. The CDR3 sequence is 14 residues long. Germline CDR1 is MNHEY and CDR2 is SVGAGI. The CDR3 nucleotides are TGTGCCAGCAGTGTTAGAGAACTTGGAAACATTCAGTACTTC. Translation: CASSVRELGNIQYF.

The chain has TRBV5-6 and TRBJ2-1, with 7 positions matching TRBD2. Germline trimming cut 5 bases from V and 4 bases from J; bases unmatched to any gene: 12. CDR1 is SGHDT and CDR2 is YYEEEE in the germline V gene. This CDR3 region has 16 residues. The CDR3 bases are TGTGCCAGCAGTTCCAGACTAGCTCTAGGTTACAATGAGCAGTTCTTC. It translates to CASSSRLALGYNEQFF.

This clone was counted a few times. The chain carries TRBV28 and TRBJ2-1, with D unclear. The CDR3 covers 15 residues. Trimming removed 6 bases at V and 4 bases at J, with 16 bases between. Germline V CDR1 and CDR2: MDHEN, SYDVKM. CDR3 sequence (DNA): TGTGCCAGCAGCACCCGGTCGCCCCTTTACAATGAGCAGTTCTTC. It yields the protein CASSTRSPLYNEQFF.

The chain's CDR3 is CASSFRGRNTEAFF. CDR3 DNA sequence: TGTGCCAGCAGCTTTAGGGGGAGGAACACTGAAGCTTTCTTT. The chain employs TRBV13 and TRBJ1-1; D perhaps matches TRBD1 (6 bases). The length of the CDR3 is 14 residues. CDR1 PRHDT and CDR2 FYEKMQ come from the germline V gene (reference sequence). Deletions cut 3 bases from V and 1 base from J, with 9 bases between.

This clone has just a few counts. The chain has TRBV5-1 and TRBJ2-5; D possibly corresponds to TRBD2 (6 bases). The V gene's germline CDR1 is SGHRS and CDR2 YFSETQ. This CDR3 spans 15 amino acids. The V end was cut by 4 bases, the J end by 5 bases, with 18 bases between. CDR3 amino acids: CASSPASDLGETQYF. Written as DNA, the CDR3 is TGCGCCAGCAGCCCGGCTAGCGACCTTGGGGAGACCCAGTACTTC. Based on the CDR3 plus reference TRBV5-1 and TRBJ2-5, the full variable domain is KAGVTQTPRYLIKTRGQQVTLSCSPISGHRSVSWYQQTPGQGLQFLFEYFSETQRNKGNFPGRFSGRQFSNSRSEMNVSTLELGDSALYLCASSPASDLGETQYFGPGTRLLVL.

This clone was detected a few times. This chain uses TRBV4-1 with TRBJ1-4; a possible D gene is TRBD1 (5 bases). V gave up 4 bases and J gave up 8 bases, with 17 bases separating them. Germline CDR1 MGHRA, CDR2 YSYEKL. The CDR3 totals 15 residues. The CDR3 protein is CASSPQVRGGEKLFF. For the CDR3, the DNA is TGCGCCAGCAGCCCTCAAGTTAGGGGTGGCGAAAAACTGTTTTTT.